This is a list of T cell receptor beta chains from one sample in a study of blood T cell repertoires in COVID-19. Clones were sequenced by immunoSEQ multiplex PCR, and TCRdb holds only the in-frame ones, with some missing. The profile shows 130,000 to 150,000 clones, 75% to 85% of them singletons. Sequenced sample: peripheral blood. These receptors were taken from an older woman with COVID-19, enrolled during active disease. The CDR3 runs from the conserved cysteine through the conserved F or W. Each record gives: clone size, J gene, D gene, V gene, CDR3 DNA, CDR3 protein. D genes are given only for firm matches. Part of the rows lack a size; the others show once, few, many or a class for expanded clones.

NA,TRBJ1-6,TRBD1,TRBV6-5,TGTGCCAGCAGTTACTCGGGGACAGTTAGTTCACCCCTCCACTTT,CASSYSGTVSSPLHF
NA,TRBJ2-7,NA,TRBV5-1,TGCGCCAGCAGCCCAACCGGTTGGCAGGGGAAAAGCTACGAGCAGTACTTC,CASSPTGWQGKSYEQYF
NA,TRBJ2-7,NA,TRBV6-5,TGTGCCAGCAGTCAGGCTTTTCACTACGAGCAGTACTTC,CASSQAFHYEQYF
NA,TRBJ2-1,NA,TRBV21-1,TGTGCCAGCAGCTATCGGTCGGGACAGGGGGCAGGAGAGCAGTTCTTC,CASSYRSGQGAGEQFF
NA,TRBJ1-2,TRBD1,TRBV19,TGTGCCACCTCAACAGGGGGCGTGAACTATGGCTACACCTTC,CATSTGGVNYGYTF
NA,TRBJ1-2,NA,TRBV2,TGTGCCAGCAGCAAAGGTTGGAGGGCCGTAAACTATGGCTACACCTTC,CASSKGWRAVNYGYTF
NA,TRBJ2-4,TRBD1,TRBV5-1,TGCGCCAGCAGCATGGGACAGGGTTTAGAAAACATTCAGTACTTC,CASSMGQGLENIQYF
NA,TRBJ2-1,TRBD2,TRBV7-8,TGTGCCAGCAGCTTCCGACTAGCGGGGGGCAATGAGCAGTTCTTC,CASSFRLAGGNEQFF
NA,TRBJ1-3,NA,TRBV6-5,TGTGCCAGCAGCACCGGGACAAGAAAAAACACCATATATTTT,CASSTGTRKNTIYF
NA,TRBJ2-5,TRBD1,TRBV24-1,TGTGCCACCAGTGATTGGGGACAGGGGGGAGAGACCCAGTACTTC,CATSDWGQGGETQYF
few,TRBJ2-3,TRBD2,TRBV9,TGTGCCAGCAGCGTAGCTGGACTAGCGGCCACAGATACGCAGTATTTT,CASSVAGLAATDTQYF
NA,TRBJ2-3,NA,TRBV7-2,TGTGCCAGCAGCGGGGGCCTCACAGATACGCAGTATTTT,CASSGGLTDTQYF
NA,TRBJ2-2,TRBD1,TRBV6-2/TRBV6-3,TGTGCCAGCAGTACCTCCGGACAGGGAAGAGGCGGGGAGCTGTTTTTT,CASSTSGQGRGGELFF
NA,TRBJ2-7,TRBD1,TRBV2,TGTGCCAGCAGTGAGGGGACAGGTGCTGACGAGCAGTACTTC,CASSEGTGADEQYF
few,TRBJ1-1,NA,TRBV2,TGTGCCAGCAGTGAAGCGGGGGGGATGTTAGAAGCTTTCTTT,CASSEAGGMLEAFF
NA,TRBJ1-1,NA,TRBV5-1,TGCGCCAGCAGCCCCTTGGGTTGGAGTGGGAACACTGAAGCTTTCTTT,CASSPLGWSGNTEAFF
NA,TRBJ2-5,TRBD1,TRBV5-6,TGTGCCAGCAGCTCGGGTGGACAGGGCGGAGAGACCCAGTACTTC,CASSSGGQGGETQYF
NA,TRBJ2-7,NA,TRBV7-8,TGTGCCAGCAGCTTACAGATATCCTACGAGCAGTACTTC,CASSLQISYEQYF
NA,TRBJ1-3,NA,TRBV9,TGTGCCAGCAGCGAGGGGGACCGCGGAAACACCATATATTTT,CASSEGDRGNTIYF
NA,TRBJ1-2,TRBD1,TRBV28,TGTGCCAGCAGTTGGGGGACAGCTACCTATGGCTACACCTTC,CASSWGTATYGYTF
NA,TRBJ1-2,NA,TRBV27,TGTGCCAGCAGGATGTTCTCTAGAGCATCTAACTATGGCTACACCTTC,CASRMFSRASNYGYTF
NA,TRBJ2-1,NA,TRBV5-6,TGTGCCAGCAGCATCGGGTCCGGGACAATCAATGAGCAGTTCTTC,CASSIGSGTINEQFF
NA,TRBJ2-1,TRBD2,TRBV4-2,TGTGCCAGCAGCCAAGAATCCTGGGTTGGGACTAGCGCCGACAATGAGCAGTTCTTC,CASSQESWVGTSADNEQFF
once,TRBJ2-5,TRBD2,TRBV10-3,TGTGCCATCAGTGACGGGGGGGCGTACCAAGAGACCCAGTACTTC,CAISDGGAYQETQYF
NA,TRBJ1-5,NA,TRBV2,TGTGCCAGCAGTGGAGGCAGCAATCAGCCCCAGCATTTT,CASSGGSNQPQHF
NA,TRBJ2-2,NA,TRBV16,TGTGCCAGCAGCCAATCGGCAGGGGCGCGTACCGGGGAGCTGTTTTTT,CASSQSAGARTGELFF
NA,TRBJ1-2,NA,TRBV3-1/TRBV3-2,TGTGCCAGCAGCCCTGGGGGCTACTATGGCTACACCTTC,CASSPGGYYGYTF
few,TRBJ1-2,NA,TRBV2,TGTGCCAGCGTAGCCTCCCGGACAGACTATGGCTACACCTTC,CASVASRTDYGYTF
NA,TRBJ1-6,TRBD1,TRBV4-3,TGCGCCAGCAGCCAAGGACAGGGTTCAAGATCACCCCTCCACTTT,CASSQGQGSRSPLHF
once,TRBJ1-1,NA,TRBV19,TGTGCCAGTAGTGAGAAGAGGGACACTGAAGCTTTCTTT,CASSEKRDTEAFF
NA,TRBJ2-7,TRBD2,TRBV2,TGTGCCAGCAAAGTGGGCGGGGGTGTCTCCTACGAGCAGTACTTC,CASKVGGGVSYEQYF
NA,TRBJ1-1,NA,TRBV6-5,TGTGCCAGCAGCGAGAGGGTAAGAAGCACTGAAGCTTTCTTT,CASSERVRSTEAFF
few,TRBJ1-2,TRBD1,TRBV19,TGTGCCAGTAGTATGGCAGGGGGTGCTAACTATGGCTACACCTTC,CASSMAGGANYGYTF
NA,TRBJ1-5,NA,TRBV30,TGTGCCTCGGGGACTGGTAATCAGCCCCAGCATTTT,CASGTGNQPQHF
NA,TRBJ1-2,TRBD1,TRBV19,TGTGCCAGTAGTATTGACAGGGGACTAAGCACCTTC,CASSIDRGLSTF
NA,TRBJ1-5,NA,TRBV29-1,TGCCGCGCCGGGGGCGGGGGGGGCAATCAGCCCCAGCATTTT,CRAGGGGGNQPQHF
NA,TRBJ1-6,TRBD1,TRBV19,TGTGCCAGTAGTCCGGGACAGGGGTTCGGTTTGTCACCCCTCCACTTT,CASSPGQGFGLSPLHF
once,TRBJ1-2,NA,TRBV28,TGTGCCACCCAAATCAGGACAGCCTATGGCTACACCTTC,CATQIRTAYGYTF
NA,TRBJ1-5,TRBD1,TRBV6-2/TRBV6-3,TGTGCCAGCAGTACGACAGGGAATCAGCCCCAGCATTTT,CASSTTGNQPQHF
once,TRBJ2-2,NA,TRBV24-1,TGTGCCACCAGGGGGGGGAACACCGGGGAGCTGTTTTTT,CATRGGNTGELFF
NA,TRBJ1-5,NA,TRBV3-1/TRBV3-2,TGTGCCAGCAGCCTTCGAGGCAATCAGCCCCAGCATTTT,CASSLRGNQPQHF
once,TRBJ2-5,NA,TRBV10-3,TGTGCCATCAGTGAGTCGGGGAGACAAGAGACCCAGTACTTC,CAISESGRQETQYF
NA,TRBJ2-5,TRBD2,TRBV3-1/TRBV3-2,TGTGCCAGCAGCCAACTTCGGACTAGCGGGGGTGGGGAGACCCAGTACTTC,CASSQLRTSGGGETQYF
once,TRBJ2-7,TRBD1,TRBV6-5,TGTGCCAGCAGGGCCTCGGACAGGGGATCATACGAGCAGTACTTC,CASRASDRGSYEQYF
NA,TRBJ1-1,NA,TRBV3-1/TRBV3-2,TGTGCCAGCAGCCAAGTCGCGGGGGACACTGAAGCTTTCTTT,CASSQVAGDTEAFF
NA,TRBJ2-6,TRBD1,TRBV2,TGTGCCAGCGGGGACAGCACCCACTCGGGGGGGGCCAACGTCCTGACTTTC,CASGDSTHSGGANVLTF
NA,TRBJ2-7,TRBD1,TRBV28,TGTGCCAGCAGGCCTACAGGGGTTCGCTCCTACGAGCAGTACTTC,CASRPTGVRSYEQYF
NA,TRBJ2-5,TRBD1,TRBV24-1,TGTGCCACCAGTGACCGGACAGGGGGCCTGGAGACCCAGTACTTC,CATSDRTGGLETQYF
NA,TRBJ1-1,TRBD1,TRBV7-9,TGTGCCAGCAGCTTAGGACAGGGGAACACTGAAGCTTTCTTT,CASSLGQGNTEAFF
NA,TRBJ2-7,NA,TRBV7-9,TGTGCCAGCATCCGGGACTCGAGCTCCTACGAGCAGTACTTC,CASIRDSSSYEQYF
NA,TRBJ2-3,TRBD1,TRBV19,TGTGCCAGTAGTAACATTCCGGGACAGGGCACAGATACGCAGTATTTT,CASSNIPGQGTDTQYF
once,TRBJ2-1,TRBD2,TRBV7-9,TGTGCCAGCAGCTTACCCGAGCGGGGATGGAATGAGCAGTTCTTC,CASSLPERGWNEQFF
once,TRBJ1-2,NA,TRBV6-6,TGTGCCAGCAGTTACTCGGCAGGGGTGGACTATGGCTACACCTTC,CASSYSAGVDYGYTF
NA,TRBJ1-4,TRBD1,TRBV5-1,TGCGCCAGCAGCGAGATGGGACAGTCAACTAATGAAAAACTGTTTTTT,CASSEMGQSTNEKLFF
NA,TRBJ1-3,NA,TRBV6-5,TGTGCCAGCAGTTTCCTGAGAGACTCTGGAAACACCATATATTTT,CASSFLRDSGNTIYF